These T cell receptor beta chains were read from a single sample in a study of cytomegalovirus exposure and HLA in healthy donors. Produced via immunoSEQ multiplex PCR; TCRdb's table is partial and in-frame only. In the table there are 95,000 to 150,000 clones, approximately 8% of which are singletons. Sequenced material: PBMCs. The receptors originated from a woman aged 40 to 49 in good health and CMV-seropositive. Each CDR3 is given with its conserved first and last residue. A D gene is named only where the DNA matches it firmly. The listing skips clone size in some rows; elsewhere it reads once, few, many or a size class.

V gene,J gene,clone size,D gene,CDR3 protein,CDR3 DNA
TRBV7-2,TRBJ2-6,.,.,CASSPGLGANVLTF,TGTGCCAGCAGTCCGGGGTTGGGGGCCAACGTCCTGACTTTC
TRBV4-1,TRBJ1-1,.,TRBD1,CASSPPPTRDRAMNTEAFF,TGCGCCAGCAGCCCACCCCCCACCAGAGACAGGGCCATGAACACTGAAGCTTTCTTT
TRBV6-1,TRBJ2-7,.,.,CASTWGRGSYEQYF,TGTGCCAGCACCTGGGGGAGGGGGTCCTACGAGCAGTACTTC
TRBV4-2,TRBJ2-5,.,TRBD2,CASSQDVSGEIQETQYF,TGTGCCAGCAGCCAAGACGTGAGCGGGGAGATACAAGAGACCCAGTACTTC
TRBV5-1,TRBJ2-7,.,TRBD1,CASSRDRLNYEQYF,TGCGCCAGCAGCCGGGACAGGCTTAACTACGAGCAGTACTTC
TRBV7-2,TRBJ1-4,few,.,CASTPRTVSEKLFF,TGTGCCAGCACCCCCCGGACAGTTTCTGAAAAACTGTTTTTT
TRBV7-8,TRBJ1-1,few,.,CASSLGGGLNTEAFF,TGTGCCAGCAGCTTAGGGGGCGGCTTGAACACTGAAGCTTTCTTT
TRBV30,TRBJ2-3,few,TRBD1,CAWSVRGRGSTDTQYF,TGTGCCTGGTCAGTCCGGGGCAGGGGGAGCACAGATACGCAGTATTTT
TRBV9,TRBJ2-3,.,.,CASSVLGGTDTQYF,TGTGCCAGCAGCGTCCTTGGAGGCACAGATACGCAGTATTTT
TRBV7-6,TRBJ1-1,.,TRBD1,CASSVSGTGGTEAFF,TGTGCCAGCAGCGTGTCCGGGACAGGGGGCACTGAAGCTTTCTTT
TRBV19,TRBJ2-7,.,.,CASSNPGASYEQYF,TGTGCCAGTAGTAACCCAGGGGCATCCTACGAGCAGTACTTC
TRBV5-1,TRBJ2-1,few,TRBD1,CASSLRTGEVGEQFF,TGCGCCAGCAGCTTAAGGACAGGGGAAGTAGGTGAGCAGTTCTTC
TRBV27,TRBJ2-3,few,.,CASSGTLLRTQYF,TGTGCCAGCAGTGGGACTCTTCTCCGTACGCAGTATTTT
TRBV7-3,TRBJ1-1,.,.,CASSLAVRGTTEAFF,TGTGCCAGCAGCTTAGCGGTGCGGGGGACCACTGAAGCTTTCTTT
TRBV7-6,TRBJ1-6,few,.,CASSLSGANSPLHF,TGTGCCAGCAGCTTATCAGGGGCCAATTCACCCCTCCACTTT
TRBV6-1,TRBJ1-5,.,.,CASSEQGNSNQPQHF,TGTGCCAGCAGTGAACAGGGGAATAGCAATCAGCCCCAGCATTTT
TRBV5-6,TRBJ1-6,few,.,CASSLGSWATNSPLHF,TGTGCCAGCAGCTTGGGATCCTGGGCGACTAATTCACCCCTCCACTTT
TRBV7-9,TRBJ1-1,.,TRBD1,CASSSGQGRDTEAFF,TGTGCCAGCAGCTCAGGACAGGGCAGAGACACTGAAGCTTTCTTT
TRBV30,TRBJ1-2,.,.,CAWSPQGSYTF,TGTGCCTGGAGCCCCCAGGGTAGCTACACCTTC
TRBV6-5,TRBJ1-1,.,.,CASLGRENTEAFF,TGTGCCAGCCTTGGGAGGGAGAACACTGAAGCTTTCTTT
TRBV27,TRBJ1-1,few,TRBD1,CASSPKLGQLNTEAFF,TGTGCCAGCAGTCCTAAATTGGGACAGCTGAACACTGAAGCTTTCTTT
TRBV2,TRBJ1-2,few,TRBD1,CASRQGVSGYTF,TGTGCCAGTCGACAGGGGGTTAGTGGCTACACCTTC
TRBV27,TRBJ1-4,few,TRBD1,CASSLEGTANEKLFF,TGTGCCAGCAGTTTGGAGGGGACAGCAAATGAAAAACTGTTTTTT
TRBV27,TRBJ2-7,.,TRBD2,CAIAPGGAYYEQYF,TGTGCCATCGCCCCGGGGGGGGCCTACTACGAGCAGTACTTC